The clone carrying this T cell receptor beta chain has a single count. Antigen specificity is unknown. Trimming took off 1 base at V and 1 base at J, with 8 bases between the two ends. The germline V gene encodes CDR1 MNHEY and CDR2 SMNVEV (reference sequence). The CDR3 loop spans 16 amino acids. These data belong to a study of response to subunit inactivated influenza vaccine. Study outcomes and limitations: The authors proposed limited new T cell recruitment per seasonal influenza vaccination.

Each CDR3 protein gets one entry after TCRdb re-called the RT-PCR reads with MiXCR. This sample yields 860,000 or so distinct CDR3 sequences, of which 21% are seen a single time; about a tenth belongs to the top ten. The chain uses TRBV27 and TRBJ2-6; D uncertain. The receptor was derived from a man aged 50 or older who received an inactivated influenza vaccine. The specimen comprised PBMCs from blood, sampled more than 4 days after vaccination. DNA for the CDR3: TGTGCCAGCAGTTTATGGGCGTATTCTGGGGCCAACGTCCTGACTTTC. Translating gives CASSLWAYSGANVLTF. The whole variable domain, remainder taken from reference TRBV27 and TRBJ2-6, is EAQVTQNPRYLITVTGKKLTVTCSQNMNHEYMSWYRQDPGLGLRQIYYSMNVEVTDKGDVPEGYKVSRKEKRNFPLILESPSPNQTSLYFCASSLWAYSGANVLTFGAGSRLTVL.